These 31 T cell receptor beta chains came from one sample sequenced in a study of cytomegalovirus exposure and HLA in healthy donors. The PCR was carried out with 60 Vbeta primers and 13 Jbeta primers. Clones were sequenced by immunoSEQ multiplex PCR, and TCRdb holds only the in-frame ones, with some missing. The sample yields 100,000 or so clones, around three quarters seen once. What was sequenced was PBMCs. The origin of the receptors is a female donor in good health and CMV-seronegative.

In its sample, this clone was seen a few times. This CDR3 reads CASSYGGNTEAFF. The CDR3 coding sequence is TGTGCCAGCAGTTACGGAGGGAACACTGAAGCTTTCTTT. This chain joins TRBV6-5 and TRBJ1-1; D gene unclear. The CDR3 is 13 residues long. V lost 2 bases to trimming and J lost 1 base, with 5 bases between them. Germline V gives CDR1 MNHEY, CDR2 SVGAGI.

The chain couples TRBV5-1 to TRBJ1-4, with a possible D match to TRBD1 (6 bases). V was cut by 4 bases and J by 7 bases, with 14 bases left in between. Germline assignment: CDR1 SGHRS and CDR2 YFSETQ. The CDR3 extends over 14 amino acids. The CDR3 protein is CASSPDSSGEKLFF. CDR3 nucleotides: TGCGCCAGCAGCCCGGACAGTTCCGGTGAAAAACTGTTTTTT.

J is TRBJ2-1 and V is TRBV7-6, with TRBD1 as a possible D gene (7 bases). Deletions cut 5 bases from V and 5 bases from J, with 16 bases between. The CDR3 spans 15 residues. The germline CDR1 and CDR2 sequences are SGHVS and FNYEAQ. The CDR3 protein is CASSPRDRINNEQFF. The DNA for the CDR3 is TGTGCCAGCAGCCCGCGGGACAGAATTAACAATGAGCAGTTCTTC.

The chain is built from TRBV21-1 and TRBJ2-7; the D call in the table, TRBD1, was not verified against the DNA. TRBV21-1 is tagged as a pseudogene. This CDR3 region has 14 residues. The CDR3 loop is CATPLYTGGCEQYF. In nucleotides, the CDR3 is TGTGCCACACCGCTATATACAGGGGGCTGCGAGCAGTACTTC.

The chain couples TRBV2 to TRBJ1-1; TRBD1 agrees at 10 bases. Trimming removed 4 bases from V and 4 bases from J; junction bases left unmatched: 15. This CDR3 has 18 residues. Per germline, CDR1 SNHLY and CDR2 FYNNEI. The CDR3 sequence is CASSVSGDRGKKSTEAFF. Here the CDR3 DNA reads TGTGCCAGCAGTGTGAGTGGGGACAGGGGTAAAAAATCCACTGAAGCTTTCTTT.

This clone showed up just once. The chain couples TRBV19 to TRBJ1-2, with D perhaps TRBD1 (6 bases). V was shortened by 8 bases and J by 2 bases, with 27 bases between the two germline ends. This CDR3 contains 18 residues. Germline CDR1 reads LNHDA; CDR2 reads SQIVND (reference sequence). This CDR3 is CASPITRGANMLNYGYTF. CDR3 DNA: TGTGCCAGTCCGATCACCCGGGGGGCCAATATGCTCAACTATGGCTACACCTTC.

The table lists this clone with a few counts. The chain is built from TRBV30 and TRBJ1-1; D unresolved. Germline loops: CDR1 GTSNPN, CDR2 SVGIG (reference sequence). This CDR3 has 13 residues. V was pared by 2 bases and J by 0 bases, with 7 bases between. CDR3 sequence reads: CAWSIQVNTEAFF. In nucleotides, the CDR3 is TGTGCCTGGAGTATTCAGGTGAACACTGAAGCTTTCTTT.

This clone showed up just once. V gene TRBV6-1 combines with J gene TRBJ2-1; 7 nucleotides align to TRBD1. Germline V CDR1 and CDR2: MNHNS, SASEGT. V was clipped by 8 bases and J by 5 bases; unmatched bases: 9. CDR3 length equals 14 residues. Written as DNA, the CDR3 is TGTGCCAGCGTGGTGACAGGGTCAAACAATGAGCAGTTCTTC. Its protein is CASVVTGSNNEQFF.

This clone occurred a few times. The gene calls are TRBV2 and TRBJ1-4, with TRBD1 matching over 8 bases. V shed 2 bases, J shed 2 bases, and the junction held 1 base outside the gene matches. The CDR3 is 15 amino acids. The V gene's germline CDR1 is SNHLY and CDR2 FYNNEI. The CDR3 coding sequence is TGTGCCAGCAGTGAACAGGGGGCGACTAATGAAAAACTGTTTTTT. This sequence encodes CASSEQGATNEKLFF.

This clone was detected only a few times. The gene calls are TRBV29-1 and TRBJ1-3; perhaps TRBD1 as D (5 bases). V was cut by 6 bases and J by 3 bases, with 12 bases left in between. Per the germline V gene, CDR1 is SQVTM and CDR2 is ANQGSEA. This CDR3 spans 13 amino acids. CDR3 sequence: CSVSTTVGNTIYF. The CDR3 DNA reads as TGCAGCGTCAGCACGACAGTTGGAAACACCATATATTTT.

The genes are TRBV5-1 and TRBJ2-6, with TRBD2 as a possible D gene (6 bases). V lost 3 bases and J lost 11, with 12 bases in between. CDR3 length: 13 residues. Per germline, CDR1 SGHRS and CDR2 YFSETQ. The CDR3 reads CASSYGGLDVLTF. The DNA for the CDR3 is TGCGCCAGCAGCTACGGGGGTCTCGACGTCCTGACTTTC.

The V call is TRBV15, the J call TRBJ2-7; 10 bases match TRBD2. After removal of 0 bases from V and 6 bases from J, the junction contained 11 bases not matched to a gene. CDR1 and CDR2 (germline): LNHNV, YYDKDF (reference sequence). CDR3 length: 17 amino acids. DNA for the CDR3: TGTGCCACCAGCAGAGAGAAAGCGGGGGGGCCTATCTCCGAGCAGTACTTC. Translation gives CATSREKAGGPISEQYF.

J is TRBJ2-3 and V is TRBV28, with 10 bases aligning to TRBD1. Germline CDR1 is MDHEN and CDR2 is SYDVKM. V shed 3 bases and J 3 bases; nucleotides not matched to a gene: 6. The CDR3 has 16 amino acids. In nucleotides, the CDR3 is TGTGCCAGCAGTTTTGTATTGGGACAGGGGACAGATACGCAGTATTTT. It translates to CASSFVLGQGTDTQYF.

Turning to this clone: One junction end disagrees with the germline gene, perhaps due to a read error. The chain employs TRBV23-1 and TRBJ2-3; no reliable D call. TRBV23-1 is filed as an ORF, its function uncertain. The CDR3 contains 10 residues. The CDR3 nucleotides read TGCGCCAGCAGTCGGTATACTCACCACTTT. It encodes CASSRYTHHF.

This clone was detected a few times. In the same sample, other DNA sequences code for this CDR3. The V and J genes are TRBV6-5 and TRBJ1-1; D not certain. In germline, CDR1 is MNHEY, CDR2 SVGAGI. Trimming took 9 bases from V and 4 from J, leaving 9 bases between them. There are 11 residues in the CDR3. DNA for the CDR3: TGTGCCAGTCTCCGGGGCACTGAAGCTTTCTTT. As protein: CASLRGTEAFF.

The J gene is TRBJ1-1, the V gene TRBV19; maybe TRBD1 (5 bases). Trimming stripped 7 bases from V and 5 bases from J, with 14 bases between. Germline CDR1 reads LNHDA; CDR2 reads SQIVND (reference sequence). This CDR3 is 13 amino acids long. CDR3 bases: TGTGCCAGTATTTCTCAGGGAGGTACTGAAGCTTTCTTT. It specifies CASISQGGTEAFF.

This clone was detected once. The chain couples TRBV7-2 to TRBJ2-1, with D possibly matching TRBD2 (6 bases). This CDR3 contains 17 residues. V dropped 7 bases and J dropped 7 bases, with 26 bases sitting between them. CDR1 and CDR2 from the germline V gene are SGHTA and FQGNSA. The CDR3 DNA follows: TGTGCCAGCACCAAAAGGGGTACGGCGGGTGGGGGGAATGAGCAGTTCTTC. Amino acid sequence: CASTKRGTAGGGNEQFF.

This chain links TRBV9 with TRBJ2-1, with D possibly matching TRBD2 (6 bases). The germline V gene encodes CDR1 SGDLS and CDR2 YYNGEE. V was pared by 3 bases and J by 5 bases, with 21 bases between. The length of the CDR3 is 17 residues. CDR3 DNA sequence: TGTGCCAGCAGCGAGGATTATAGGTCCTCGGGGGACAATGAGCAGTTCTTC. It specifies CASSEDYRSSGDNEQFF.

CDR3 coding DNA: TGTGCCAGCAGCCGCGGCCTGGGAGAAGTTAGCACAGATACGCAGTATTTT. The encoded protein is CASSRGLGEVSTDTQYF. This chain links TRBV7-9 with TRBJ2-3, with a possible D match to TRBD2 (5 bases). This CDR3 has 17 residues. CDR1 is SEHNR, CDR2 FQNEAQ, per germline (reference sequence). V lost 5 bases and J 0 bases, leaving 18 bases between the germline ends.

The chain uses TRBV10-1 and TRBJ1-1, with 7 bases aligning to TRBD1. The V gene's germline CDR1 is WNHNN and CDR2 SYGVQD (reference sequence). The CDR3 length is 16 residues. The V and J ends lost 5 bases and 5 bases, in that order; junction bases with no gene match: 14. DNA of the CDR3: TGCGCCAGCAGTCCAAGCACAGGGGATTTTTGGACTGAAGCTTTCTTT. Translated: CASSPSTGDFWTEAFF.

The rearrangement joins TRBV7-8 to TRBJ2-7; 7 nucleotides match TRBD1. The CDR3 runs 14 residues. Germline loops: CDR1 SGHVS, CDR2 FQNEAQ. The V segment lost 10 bases and the J segment 3 bases; nucleotides outside the gene matches: 12. CDR3 region: CATSQGTAFYEQYF. The CDR3 nucleotides read TGTGCCACTTCACAGGGGACAGCTTTCTACGAGCAGTACTTC.

This clone has just one count. The rearrangement joins TRBV5-5 to TRBJ1-5, with D unclear. The V gene's germline CDR1 is SGHKS and CDR2 YYEKEE (reference sequence). The CDR3 covers 16 residues. The V gene lost 2 bases and the J gene lost 0 bases, with 12 bases spanning the gap. The CDR3 DNA reads TGTGCCAGCAGCTTACGGGGTGGCTATAGCAATCAGCCCCAGCATTTT. It is translated as CASSLRGGYSNQPQHF.

This chain connects TRBV5-1 to TRBJ2-5; tentative D call: TRBD1 (5 bases). Germline assignment: CDR1 SGHRS and CDR2 YFSETQ. V was pared by 1 base and J by 1 base, with 17 bases between. CDR3 length: 17 residues. The CDR3 DNA reads TGCGCCAGCAGCTTGATGGTCAGTAGGCAGGGCCAAGAGACCCAGTACTTC. This sequence encodes CASSLMVSRQGQETQYF.

This chain joins TRBV6-1 and TRBJ1-2, with a possible D match to TRBD1 (5 bases). This CDR3 has 15 residues. The germline V and J ends were trimmed by 6 bases and 0 bases, with 14 bases remaining between them. Germline V CDR1 and CDR2: MNHNS, SASEGT. The CDR3 coding sequence is TGTGCCAGCAGGGAGGGGCAGAACTCTAACTATGGCTACACCTTC. Its protein is CASREGQNSNYGYTF.

CDR3 amino acids: CSVAQGERDNEQFF. The DNA for the CDR3 is TGCAGCGTCGCACAAGGAGAACGAGACAATGAGCAGTTCTTC. This chain connects TRBV29-1 to TRBJ2-1; the D is unclear. The CDR3 has 14 residues. Germline CDR1 SQVTM, CDR2 ANQGSEA. Trimming stripped 6 bases from V and 5 bases from J, with 17 bases between.

In its sample, this clone was seen once. This rearrangement joins TRBV19 to TRBJ2-3, with D uncertain. The CDR3 spans 14 residues. Trimming stripped 5 bases from V and 1 base from J, with 10 bases between. CDR1 LNHDA and CDR2 SQIVND come from the germline V gene (reference sequence). CDR3 residues: CASSLVAGTDTQYF. CDR3 DNA: TGTGCCAGTAGTCTGGTGGCGGGCACAGATACGCAGTATTTT.

The chain recombines TRBV7-9 with TRBJ2-1; 9 bases agree with TRBD2. The CDR3 covers 18 residues. CDR1 is SEHNR, CDR2 FQNEAQ, per germline (reference sequence). V was pared by 8 bases and J by 0 bases, with 14 bases of the junction left unmatched. The CDR3 DNA is TGTGCCAGCGGGGAAAGGGCGGGGGGGCCCCGCTCCTACAATGAGCAGTTCTTC. This encodes CASGERAGGPRSYNEQFF.

The chain uses TRBV30 and TRBJ1-2; 7 nucleotides align to TRBD1. The junction had 7 bases not matched to a gene; V was cut back by 3 bases and J by 6 bases. Germline CDR1 and CDR2: GTSNPN and SVGIG (reference sequence). There are 13 residues in the CDR3. The CDR3 loop reads CAWRIGGKDGYTF. The DNA of the CDR3 is TGTGCCTGGAGAATAGGGGGCAAGGATGGCTACACCTTC.

The gene calls are TRBV5-1 and TRBJ2-2; possibly TRBD1 for D (6 bases). V was trimmed by 4 bases and J by 4 bases, leaving 23 bases between them. Germline assignment: CDR1 SGHRS and CDR2 YFSETQ. The CDR3 length is 18 residues. The CDR3 region is CASSQRVGADYGTGELFF. The CDR3 DNA follows: TGCGCCAGCAGCCAGCGTGTGGGGGCTGATTATGGCACCGGGGAGCTGTTTTTT.

In this sample, this clone turned up a few times. The CDR3 DNA follows: TGTGCCAGCGGCGGGGGGGGTTCTTCTGAAGCTTTCTTT. Translating it yields CASGGGGSSEAFF. The chain combines TRBV9 with TRBJ1-1; TRBD1 might be the D (5 bases). Germline assignment: CDR1 SGDLS and CDR2 YYNGEE. Trimming removed 7 bases from V and 6 bases from J, with 16 bases in between. This CDR3 contains 13 residues.

V is TRBV4-2 and J is TRBJ2-1; 10 bases match TRBD2. The V gene end was trimmed by 1 base and the J gene end by 8 bases; junction bases not matched to a gene: 8. Germline loops: CDR1 LGHNA, CDR2 YNFKEQ. The CDR3 is 16 amino acids. Here the CDR3 DNA reads TGTGCCAGCAGCCAAGTCTCTAGCGGGGGAGTATATGAGCAGTTCTTC. Its protein product is CASSQVSSGGVYEQFF.